The 20 T cell receptor beta chains given below trace back to one sample, sequenced in a study of blood T cell repertoires in COVID-19. Repertoires were generated with immunoSEQ multiplex PCR, while TCRdb's copy carries only in-frame clones and drops some. The data contain some 110,000 clones, about 89% of them singletons. Sequenced sample: peripheral blood. The receptors shown here come from a middle-aged man with acute or convalescent COVID-19.

This clone was counted a few times. V usage is TRBV10-2 and J usage is TRBJ2-6; 7 positions agree with TRBD2. Germline V CDR1 and CDR2: WSHSY, SAAADI. This CDR3 has 21 amino acids. Trimming cost V 0 bases and J 0 bases; bases outside gene matches: 14. CDR3 sequence reads: CASSESFGGDLLDSGANVLTF. CDR3 DNA: TGCGCCAGCAGTGAGTCATTTGGGGGGGACTTACTAGACTCTGGGGCCAACGTCCTGACTTTC.

The V call is TRBV6-2 or TRBV6-3, the J call TRBJ1-1; D is uncertain. Trimming took 2 bases from V and 8 from J, leaving 6 bases between them. Germline loops: CDR1 MNHEY, CDR2 SVGEGT. The CDR3 is 11 amino acids. The CDR3 loop is CASSYTGEAFF. CDR3 sequence (DNA): TGTGCCAGCAGTTACACGGGAGAAGCTTTCTTT.

The chain combines TRBV29-1 with TRBJ2-7; maybe TRBD1 (5 bases). CDR3 length: 11 residues. Trimming stripped 7 bases from V and 1 base from J, with 8 bases between. Germline loops: CDR1 SQVTM, CDR2 ANQGSEA. CDR3 nucleotides: TGCAGCGGTGGACATTCCTACGAGCAGTACTTC. As protein: CSGGHSYEQYF.

The V gene is TRBV30, the J gene TRBJ2-7, with 9 positions matching TRBD1. The germline gives CDR1 GTSNPN, CDR2 SVGIG (reference sequence). The CDR3 covers 12 residues. V lost 2 bases to trimming and J lost 7 bases; unmatched junction nucleotides: 3. CDR3 coding DNA: TGTGCCTGGAGTCCGGGGACAGGGGAGCAGTACTTC. Amino acids: CAWSPGTGEQYF.

This clone was seen only a few times. Other nucleotide sequences in the sample specify the same CDR3. The chain joins TRBV6-2 or TRBV6-3 to TRBJ1-2; maybe TRBD1 (5 bases). The ends were cut back, 2 bases at V and 5 bases at J, with 15 bases in the middle. CDR3 length: 15 residues. Germline CDR1 is MNHEY and CDR2 is SVGEGT. This chain's CDR3 is CASSYIPQGRYGYTF. CDR3 DNA: TGTGCCAGCAGTTACATCCCGCAGGGCCGGTATGGCTACACCTTC.

The table lists this clone with a few counts. V gene TRBV12-2 combines with J gene TRBJ2-7; TRBD2 is taken as the D call from the table, unchecked against the DNA. TRBV12-2 is termed a pseudogene. CDR3 length equals 13 residues. DNA for the CDR3: TGTGCAAGTCGCTTAGGTTGCCGCGGAGAGCAGTACTTC. It translates to CASRLGCRGEQYF.

The genes are TRBV30 and TRBJ2-2; no clear D gene. Looked up from germline, CDR1 is GTSNPN and CDR2 is SVGIG (reference sequence). The CDR3 extends over 14 amino acids. Trimming removed 5 bases at V and 5 bases at J, with 15 bases between. The chain's CDR3 is CAWGRSRHTGELFF. CDR3 coding DNA: TGTGCCTGGGGTAGGTCCAGGCATACCGGGGAGCTGTTTTTT.

V gene TRBV24-1 combines with J gene TRBJ2-3; possible D gene TRBD2, 6 bases. Trimming removed 3 bases from V and 0 bases from J, with 15 bases in between. In germline, CDR1 is KGHDR, CDR2 SFDVKD. The CDR3 covers 17 residues. The DNA for the CDR3 is TGTGCCACCAGTGATCTGGCGCGGGGATCTAGCACAGATACGCAGTATTTT. It translates to CATSDLARGSSTDTQYF.

The chain has TRBV29-1 and TRBJ1-1; unclear D gene. V was clipped by 5 bases and J by 3 bases, with 13 bases between them. The CDR3 runs 13 residues. Germline CDR1 SQVTM, CDR2 ANQGSEA. The CDR3 region is CSVRGFGDTEAFF. CDR3 coding DNA: TGCAGCGTTCGCGGGTTTGGGGACACTGAAGCTTTCTTT. The complete variable domain, with remaining parts taken from reference TRBV29-1 and TRBJ1-1, reads SAVISQKPSRDICQRGTSLTIQCQVDSQVTMMFWYRQQPGQSLTLIATANQGSEATYESGFVIDKFPISRPNLTFSTLTVSNMSPEDSSIYLCSVRGFGDTEAFFGQGTRLTVV.

This sequence joins TRBV27 and TRBJ1-1; 10 positions match TRBD1. The trim removed 6 bases at V and 3 bases at J, leaving 7 bases unmatched. This CDR3 region has 15 residues. Germline V gene lookup returns CDR1 MNHEY and CDR2 SMNVEV (reference sequence). Written as DNA, the CDR3 is TGTGCCAGCAGGGACAGGGGGTCCGGGTACACTGAAGCTTTCTTT. Protein sequence: CASRDRGSGYTEAFF.

This clone came up a few times. The V call is TRBV28, the J call TRBJ1-2; no definite D call. The CDR3 extends over 17 amino acids. Trimming took 6 bases from V and 8 from J, leaving 28 bases between them. Germline loops: CDR1 MDHEN, CDR2 SYDVKM. Here the CDR3 DNA reads TGTGCCAGCAGCCAGTTGTCGGGAGTGTGGGCGGCGCGGGGCTACACCTTC. Protein sequence: CASSQLSGVWAARGYTF.

The CDR3 sequence: CASSHRETTNYGYTF. DNA for the CDR3: TGTGCCAGCAGTCACAGGGAAACTACGAACTATGGCTACACCTTC. This chain links TRBV6-5 with TRBJ1-2, with TRBD1 as a possible D gene (6 bases). The V and J ends lost 5 bases and 2 bases respectively, with 15 bases between them. The CDR3 totals 15 residues. Germline CDR1 reads MNHEY; CDR2 reads SVGAGI.

This clone appeared a few times. Here the CDR3 reads CASSPGQGISTDTQYF. The CDR3 coding sequence is TGCGCCAGCAGCCCGGGACAGGGGATCAGCACAGATACGCAGTATTTT. This chain joins TRBV5-1 and TRBJ2-3; 10 nucleotides align to TRBD1. The junction had 5 bases not matched to a gene; V was cut back by 4 bases and J by 0 bases. CDR1 and CDR2 (germline): SGHRS, YFSETQ. The CDR3 contains 16 residues.

The V and J genes are TRBV30 and TRBJ2-2, with D tentatively TRBD2 (6 bases). The CDR3 runs to 14 residues. With 0 bases removed from V and 4 bases from J, the gap between germline ends came to 9 bases. Per germline, CDR1 GTSNPN and CDR2 SVGIG (reference sequence). The CDR3 DNA reads as TGTGCCTGGAGTGTACGGGGGTTCACCGGGGAGCTGTTTTTT. Its protein product is CAWSVRGFTGELFF.

The chain employs TRBV2 and TRBJ2-1; the match to TRBD1 covers 9 bases. V gave up 4 bases and J gave up 5 bases; unmatched junction bases: 6. The CDR3 runs 15 residues. Germline CDR1 is SNHLY and CDR2 is FYNNEI. DNA of the CDR3: TGTGCCAGCAGTGGACAGGGGGATTTCCACAATGAGCAGTTCTTC. Protein sequence: CASSGQGDFHNEQFF.

J is TRBJ2-7 and V is TRBV6-1; the match to TRBD2 covers 16 bases. CDR1 and CDR2 from the germline V gene are MNHNS and SASEGT. V shed 4 bases and J 0 bases; nucleotides not matched to a gene: 12. There are 20 residues in the CDR3. CDR3 nucleotides: TGTGCCAGCAGTGCTAACCAGCTGGGACTAGCGGGAGGGAGCTCCTACGAGCAGTACTTC. This codes for CASSANQLGLAGGSSYEQYF.

This chain uses TRBV9 with TRBJ2-7; weak D call: TRBD1 (5 bases). V lost 0 bases, J lost 7 bases, and 17 bases lay in between. CDR1 is SGDLS, CDR2 YYNGEE, per germline. The CDR3 runs to 15 residues. CDR3 in DNA: TGTGCCAGCAGCGTAGCGCAGGGCGTAGTGGGGGAGCAGTACTTC. Translated: CASSVAQGVVGEQYF.

The genes are TRBV10-3 and TRBJ1-2; 8 bases are shared with TRBD1. V lost 5 bases to trimming and J lost 6 bases; unmatched junction nucleotides: 11. The CDR3 totals 15 residues. Germline CDR1 and CDR2: ENHRY and SYGVKD. This CDR3 is CAISPQDRVRDGYTF. The DNA for the CDR3 is TGTGCCATCAGTCCCCAGGACAGGGTAAGGGATGGCTACACCTTC.

The chain links TRBV23-1 to TRBJ2-7; D is perhaps TRBD2 (5 bases). TRBV23-1 is noted as an ORF with a role that remains uncertain. The V end was cut by 9 bases, the J end by 3 bases, with 15 bases between. The CDR3 runs 13 residues. The DNA for the CDR3 is TGCGCCAGTTATTGGCTAGACTACTACGAGCAGTACTTC. As protein: CASYWLDYYEQYF.

The chain's CDR3 is CASDRDRIRTDTSPLHF. In DNA, the CDR3 is TGTGCCAGCGACCGGGACCGCATCCGGACAGATACTTCACCCCTCCACTTT. V usage is TRBV7-9 and J usage is TRBJ1-6; tentative D call: TRBD1 (6 bases). CDR3 length equals 17 residues. Germline assignment: CDR1 SEHNR and CDR2 FQNEAQ (reference sequence). V was clipped by 8 bases and J by 9 bases, with 26 bases between them.